Listed below are T cell receptor beta chains from one sample, sequenced in a study of T-cell memory formation after mild COVID-19. TCRdb re-called the 5' RACE reads with MiXCR, one entry per CDR3 protein. This table holds 100,000 to 150,000 distinct CDR3 sequences, approximately 17% found once. Material: PBMCs or a T cell subset sorted from them (not recorded which). The source of these receptors is a man aged 18 to 29 who had mild COVID-19 (a few samples of this study predate the infection). Cell type and time point are not known. The CDR3 runs from the conserved cysteine through the conserved F or W. Each record gives: D gene, clone size, V gene, J gene, CDR3 DNA, CDR3 protein. A D gene is named only where the DNA matches it firmly. The size entry is marked missing in some rows and otherwise reads once, few, many or a size class.

>TRBD2|few|TRBV11-2|TRBJ2-5
TGTGCCAGCAGCTTATGGTCTAGCGGAGCGAAAGAGACCCAGTACTTC
CASSLWSSGAKETQYF
>NA|NA|TRBV23-1|TRBJ1-6
TGCGCCAGCAGTCAACCGGGACAACTCCATCGGGGACCCCTCCACTTT
CASSQPGQLHRGPLHF
>TRBD2|many|TRBV6-5|TRBJ2-1
TGTGCCAGCGCATTAATAGCGGGGGGGACGAATGAGCAGTTCTTC
CASALIAGGTNEQFF
>NA|NA|TRBV11-2|TRBJ1-2
TGTGCCAGCAGCTTCCTAGGGAGGAACTATGGCTACACCTTC
CASSFLGRNYGYTF
>TRBD2|many|TRBV5-1|TRBJ2-3
TGCGCCAGCAGCGTAGGACTAGCGGGGAGCACAGATACGCAGTATTTT
CASSVGLAGSTDTQYF
>NA|few|TRBV7-3|TRBJ2-3
TGTGCCAGCAGCTTAAATCGTCGGCAAGCAGATACGCAGTATTTT
CASSLNRRQADTQYF
>TRBD1|many|TRBV20-1|TRBJ2-5
TGCAGTGCACTTTGGACAGGGAAGTGGGAGACCCAGTACTTC
CSALWTGKWETQYF
>NA|NA|TRBV12-3/TRBV12-4|TRBJ1-2
TGTGCCAGCAGTGCGCGCGGGGGCTACACCTTC
CASSARGGYTF
>NA|NA|TRBV7-9|TRBJ2-3
TGTGCCAGCAGCTCTCGGGCTAGCACAGATACGCAGTATTTT
CASSSRASTDTQYF
>NA|few|TRBV6-2/TRBV6-3|TRBJ2-7
TGTGCCAGCAGACTACAGGGAATCTCCTACGAGCAGTACTTC
CASRLQGISYEQYF
>NA|NA|TRBV5-1|TRBJ2-6
TGCGCCAGCAGCTCCCGGCGGTTCTCTGGGGCCAACGTCCTGACTTTC
CASSSRRFSGANVLTF
>NA|many|TRBV12-3/TRBV12-4|TRBJ2-7
TGTGCCAGCAGTCTACAGGGAGCCTACGAGCAGTACTTC
CASSLQGAYEQYF
>TRBD2|NA|TRBV19|TRBJ2-5
TGTGCCAGTAGGATTAGCGGGACAAATATAGAGACCCAGTACTTC
CASRISGTNIETQYF
>NA|few|TRBV6-5|TRBJ1-3
TGTGCCAGCAATCCCACACCCAACTCTGGAAACACCATATATTTT
CASNPTPNSGNTIYF
>TRBD1|NA|TRBV12-3/TRBV12-4|TRBJ2-5
TGTGCCAGCAGGAATTCGGGACAGGGACAAGAGACCCAGTACTTC
CASRNSGQGQETQYF
>NA|NA|TRBV5-1|TRBJ2-3
TGCGCCAGCACCCCGACTATATCAGATACGCAGTATTTT
CASTPTISDTQYF
>TRBD1|few|TRBV4-2|TRBJ2-3
TGTGCCAGCAGCCATATCATAACCGGAGACAGGGGATCAGATACGCAGTATTTT
CASSHIITGDRGSDTQYF
>NA|few|TRBV11-2|TRBJ1-1
TGTGCCAGCAGCTTCAGCCCAGTTGGGGGGAACACTGAAGCTTTCTTT
CASSFSPVGGNTEAFF
>NA|few|TRBV7-8|TRBJ1-3
TGTGCCAGCAGCTTAGCGCAGCGGGGCTCTGGAAACACCATATATTTT
CASSLAQRGSGNTIYF
>NA|NA|TRBV7-9|TRBJ1-1
TGTGCCAGCAGCGCCTCATCGGGGAGCACTGAAGCTTTCTTT
CASSASSGSTEAFF
>TRBD2|NA|TRBV20-1|TRBJ2-1
TGCAGTGCCCGGGCGGGGGCCTACAATGAGCAGTTCTTC
CSARAGAYNEQFF
>TRBD1|NA|TRBV7-2|TRBJ1-2
TGTGCCAGCAGACTGGACAGGGACTATGGCTACACCTTC
CASRLDRDYGYTF
>TRBD1|few|TRBV29-1|TRBJ2-2
TGCAGCGTTGGCACAGGGGACACCGGGGAGCTGTTTTTT
CSVGTGDTGELFF
>NA|few|TRBV4-2|TRBJ2-3
TGTGCCAGCAGCCCAACGGGGCAGGGAGTTTCGACAGATACGCAGTATTTT
CASSPTGQGVSTDTQYF
>NA|NA|TRBV27|TRBJ2-2
TGTGCCAGCAGTTTTCGGTCCCTAACCGGGGAGCTGTTTTTT
CASSFRSLTGELFF
>NA|few|TRBV5-1|TRBJ2-7
TGCGCCAGCAGCTGGAACGGCGGCGAGCAGTACTTC
CASSWNGGEQYF
>TRBD1|NA|TRBV9|TRBJ1-5
TGTGCCAGCAGCGTGGGACAGACAGAGGGGCCCCAGCATTTT
CASSVGQTEGPQHF
>NA|NA|TRBV6-5|TRBJ1-6
TGTGCCAGCAGGGACCCCGTCGGTTCACCCCTCCACTTT
CASRDPVGSPLHF
>NA|few|TRBV27|TRBJ1-3
TGTGCCAGCAGTTTATATGGCGGGGGATCTGGAAACACCATATATTTT
CASSLYGGGSGNTIYF
>TRBD1|few|TRBV23-1|TRBJ2-2
TGCGCCAGCCGGACAGGGGAGGTAGAGCGGAACACCGGGGAGCTGTTTTTT
CASRTGEVERNTGELFF
>NA|few|TRBV9|TRBJ2-2
TGTGCCAGCAGCGCGAGACTAGTGGGGGGCACCGGGGAGCTGTTTTTT
CASSARLVGGTGELFF
>TRBD1|NA|TRBV5-6|TRBJ1-2
TGTGCCAGCAGACCTATACAGGGGGCGGTGTATGGCTACACCTTC
CASRPIQGAVYGYTF
>TRBD2|NA|TRBV5-1|TRBJ2-1
TGCGCCAGCAGCCCAGGGACTAGCGGAGCCTACAATGAGCAGTTCTTC
CASSPGTSGAYNEQFF
>NA|NA|TRBV27|TRBJ2-1
TGTGCCAGCAGGAGGGGGACTACCTATCCCTACAATGAGCAGTTCTTC
CASRRGTTYPYNEQFF
>NA|NA|TRBV12-3/TRBV12-4|TRBJ2-5
TGTGCCAGCAGCCGGGACGCCGGAGTCACCCAGTACTTC
CASSRDAGVTQYF
>NA|NA|TRBV5-1|TRBJ1-1
TGCGCCAGCAGCGTGGGGCAGACGAACACTGAAGCTTTCTTT
CASSVGQTNTEAFF
>TRBD1|many|TRBV4-3|TRBJ1-2
TGCGCCAGCAGCCAAGTCCTGGACAGGGGCGACTATGGCTACACCTTC
CASSQVLDRGDYGYTF
>NA|few|TRBV30|TRBJ1-1
TGTGCCTGGGGGTCGGAGACTGAAGCTTTCTTT
CAWGSETEAFF